The T cell receptor (beta chain) under discussion was sequenced for a study of OX40 agonist ivuxolimab in advanced cancers. On the study more broadly: Ivuxolimab was administered intravenously to patients at 0.01 to 10 mg/kg every 2 weeks. Patients enrolled in dose escalation were diagnosed with hepatocellular carcinoma, melanoma, renal cell or head and neck cancer.

TCRdb keeps only in-frame clones here, not all; method: immunoSEQ multiplex PCR. The table has 50,000 or so clones, 80% to 85% seen once; the top ten hold over 4%. Germline loops: CDR1 MNHNY, CDR2 SVGAGI (reference sequence). This CDR3 has 13 residues. J gave up 8 bases and V 6 bases, and 9 bases lay outside the gene matches. General study points: CD8+ T cells showed, on average, more clonal expansion than CD4+ cells. Blood T cells, both CD4+ and CD8+, expanded clonally by week 6 at 0.1 to 3.0 mg/kg.

About this clone itself: What it binds is unknown.

The sequenced sample was CD4+ or CD8+ T cells sorted from blood, obtained in a trial of the OX40 agonist ivuxolimab. The TCR was taken from an adult with an advanced solid tumor such as melanoma, head and neck, liver or kidney cancer. V gene TRBV6-6 combines with J gene TRBJ1-2; 7 positions match TRBD1. The chain's CDR3 is CASSTQGGGGYTF. CDR3 nucleotide sequence: TGTGCCAGCAGCACTCAGGGGGGAGGAGGCTACACCTTC.